Listed below are T cell receptor beta chains from one sample, sequenced in a study of blood T cells in healthy people across ages. From the 5' RACE reads, TCRdb called clonotypes with MiXCR, one entry per CDR3 protein. The sample contains 780,000 or so distinct CDR3 sequences, more than 55% of which appear only once. The specimen was blood. All receptors come from a man aged 35-49 years in good health. CDR3s include the opening cysteine and the closing phenylalanine or tryptophan. The D gene is left open where the match is weak. Size tells how often a clone was seen (once, few, many) or the class of an expanded clone, and some rows leave it out.

cdr3_length: 15
clone_size: -
d_call: -
v_call: TRBV9
j_call: TRBJ2-3
cdr3_aa: CASSVRAVATDTQYF
cdr3_nt: TGTGCCAGCAGCGTACGAGCGGTCGCCACAGATACGCAGTATTTT

cdr3_length: 16
clone_size: -
d_call: -
v_call: TRBV6-5
j_call: TRBJ2-3
cdr3_aa: CASSYFGRGDTDTQYF
cdr3_nt: TGTGCCAGCAGTTACTTTGGCAGGGGGGACACAGATACACAGTATTTT

cdr3_length: 17
clone_size: -
d_call: TRBD1
v_call: TRBV12-3/TRBV12-4
j_call: TRBJ1-1
cdr3_aa: CASSFFPRQGLNTEAFF
cdr3_nt: TGTGCCAGCAGTTTTTTCCCCCGACAGGGTCTAAACACTGAAGCTTTCTTT

cdr3_length: 11
clone_size: -
d_call: TRBD2
v_call: TRBV20-1
j_call: TRBJ2-5
cdr3_aa: CSTGTSREQYF
cdr3_nt: TGCAGTACCGGGACTAGTAGAGAGCAGTACTTC

cdr3_length: 16
clone_size: once
d_call: -
v_call: TRBV27
j_call: TRBJ2-3
cdr3_aa: CASIPTGALSPDTQYF
cdr3_nt: TGTGCCAGCATACCAACCGGGGCTCTCAGTCCAGATACGCAGTATTTT

cdr3_length: 16
clone_size: few
d_call: -
v_call: TRBV25-1
j_call: TRBJ1-6
cdr3_aa: CASSEFGFSYNSPLHF
cdr3_nt: TGTGCCAGCAGTGAATTTGGATTCTCCTATAATTCACCCCTCCACTTT

cdr3_length: 16
clone_size: few
d_call: -
v_call: TRBV4-1
j_call: TRBJ1-1
cdr3_aa: CASSQDKRQGGTEAFF
cdr3_nt: TGCGCCAGCAGCCAAGATAAACGCCAGGGCGGGACTGAAGCTTTCTTT

cdr3_length: 15
clone_size: few
d_call: -
v_call: TRBV6-1
j_call: TRBJ1-6
cdr3_aa: CASSEIDRMNSPLHF
cdr3_nt: TGTGCCAGCAGTGAAATCGACAGAATGAATTCACCCCTCCACTTT

cdr3_length: 13
clone_size: -
d_call: TRBD1
v_call: TRBV7-8
j_call: TRBJ1-1
cdr3_aa: CASSLGQANEAFF
cdr3_nt: TGTGCCAGCAGCCTCGGACAGGCCAATGAAGCTTTCTTT

cdr3_length: 14
clone_size: many
d_call: TRBD2
v_call: TRBV29-1
j_call: TRBJ2-7
cdr3_aa: CSVWLAGESYEQYF
cdr3_nt: TGCAGCGTCTGGCTAGCGGGAGAGTCCTACGAGCAGTACTTC

cdr3_length: 14
clone_size: -
d_call: -
v_call: TRBV6-5
j_call: TRBJ1-5
cdr3_aa: CASQDGKSNQPQHF
cdr3_nt: TGTGCCAGTCAGGACGGAAAATCCAATCAGCCCCAGCATTTT

cdr3_length: 16
clone_size: -
d_call: TRBD1
v_call: TRBV10-3
j_call: TRBJ2-7
cdr3_aa: CAISAGPGQGFNEQYF
cdr3_nt: TGTGCCATCAGTGCGGGACCGGGACAGGGGTTCAATGAGCAGTACTTC

cdr3_length: 16
clone_size: few
d_call: -
v_call: TRBV5-6
j_call: TRBJ2-3
cdr3_aa: CASSLVRSTFTDTQYF
cdr3_nt: TGTGCCAGTAGCTTGGTCCGCTCCACCTTCACAGATACGCAGTATTTT

cdr3_length: 13
clone_size: -
d_call: -
v_call: TRBV25-1
j_call: TRBJ1-1
cdr3_aa: CASSEPGSTEAFF
cdr3_nt: TGTGCCAGCAGTGAACCGGGTTCCACTGAAGCTTTCTTT

cdr3_length: 13
clone_size: -
d_call: TRBD2
v_call: TRBV2
j_call: TRBJ2-1
cdr3_aa: CASVRAGVNEQFF
cdr3_nt: TGTGCCAGCGTGAGAGCGGGAGTAAATGAGCAGTTCTTC

cdr3_length: 15
clone_size: few
d_call: TRBD2
v_call: TRBV28
j_call: TRBJ2-7
cdr3_aa: CASSLLAGGAHEQYF
cdr3_nt: TGTGCCAGCAGCCTTTTAGCGGGAGGGGCTCACGAGCAGTACTTC

cdr3_length: 15
clone_size: few
d_call: TRBD1
v_call: TRBV7-7
j_call: TRBJ2-5
cdr3_aa: CASSSGQGVGETQYF
cdr3_nt: TGTGCCAGCAGCTCCGGGCAGGGGGTAGGGGAGACCCAGTACTTC

cdr3_length: 14
clone_size: few
d_call: TRBD2
v_call: TRBV5-1
j_call: TRBJ2-1
cdr3_aa: CASSPSAGGWEQFF
cdr3_nt: TGCGCCAGCAGCCCCTCTGCGGGAGGTTGGGAGCAGTTCTTC

cdr3_length: 14
clone_size: -
d_call: TRBD1
v_call: TRBV12-3/TRBV12-4
j_call: TRBJ2-7
cdr3_aa: CASSTGTDAYEQYF
cdr3_nt: TGTGCCAGCAGTACCGGGACAGATGCCTACGAGCAGTACTTC

cdr3_length: 15
clone_size: many
d_call: TRBD2
v_call: TRBV6-4
j_call: TRBJ2-1
cdr3_aa: CASSEVAGGEDEQFF
cdr3_nt: TGTGCCAGCAGTGAGGTAGCGGGGGGGGAAGATGAGCAGTTCTTC

cdr3_length: 13
clone_size: few
d_call: -
v_call: TRBV6-6
j_call: TRBJ2-5
cdr3_aa: CASSYRSQETQYF
cdr3_nt: TGTGCCAGCAGTTACAGGAGCCAAGAGACCCAGTACTTC

cdr3_length: 13
clone_size: -
d_call: -
v_call: TRBV20-1
j_call: TRBJ2-2
cdr3_aa: CSVSPGPGTELFF
cdr3_nt: TGCAGTGTATCTCCGGGACCTGGGACTGAGCTGTTTTTT

cdr3_length: 11
clone_size: -
d_call: -
v_call: TRBV29-1
j_call: TRBJ1-2
cdr3_aa: CSGTTGNGYTF
cdr3_nt: TGCAGCGGCACTACAGGGAACGGCTACACCTTC

cdr3_length: 14
clone_size: -
d_call: -
v_call: TRBV20-1
j_call: TRBJ1-6
cdr3_aa: CSARVPGVYSPLHF
cdr3_nt: TGCAGTGCTAGAGTTCCAGGGGTATACTCACCCCTCCACTTT

cdr3_length: 15
clone_size: -
d_call: -
v_call: TRBV5-1
j_call: TRBJ1-1
cdr3_aa: CASRFRGGGGTEAFF
cdr3_nt: TGCGCCAGCAGATTTAGGGGAGGTGGGGGAACTGAAGCTTTCTTT

cdr3_length: 14
clone_size: few
d_call: TRBD1
v_call: TRBV7-3
j_call: TRBJ1-2
cdr3_aa: CASSPGDRVYGYTF
cdr3_nt: TGTGCCAGCAGCCCGGGTGACAGGGTCTATGGCTACACCTTC

cdr3_length: 16
clone_size: -
d_call: -
v_call: TRBV11-3
j_call: TRBJ2-5
cdr3_aa: CASSLFGGGGEETQYF
cdr3_nt: TGTGCCAGCAGCTTATTTGGGGGCGGGGGCGAAGAGACCCAGTACTTC

cdr3_length: 15
clone_size: -
d_call: TRBD1
v_call: TRBV6-1
j_call: TRBJ1-6
cdr3_aa: CASSEGDRGNSPLHF
cdr3_nt: TGTGCCAGCAGTGAAGGGGACAGGGGAAATTCACCCCTCCACTTT

cdr3_length: 14
clone_size: -
d_call: -
v_call: TRBV10-3
j_call: TRBJ2-5
cdr3_aa: CAISLGTDQETQYF
cdr3_nt: TGTGCCATCAGCCTGGGGACGGACCAAGAGACCCAGTACTTC

cdr3_length: 17
clone_size: -
d_call: -
v_call: TRBV29-1
j_call: TRBJ2-7
cdr3_aa: CSVFSETRRRGTYEQYF
cdr3_nt: TGCAGCGTCTTCTCCGAGACTAGACGACGGGGGACCTACGAGCAGTACTTC

cdr3_length: 15
clone_size: -
d_call: TRBD1
v_call: TRBV7-6
j_call: TRBJ1-2
cdr3_aa: CASSLVAGGDYGYTF
cdr3_nt: TGTGCCAGCAGCTTAGTGGCAGGGGGTGACTATGGCTACACCTTC

cdr3_length: 15
clone_size: -
d_call: TRBD1
v_call: TRBV28
j_call: TRBJ1-2
cdr3_aa: CASSLGQGRNYGYTF
cdr3_nt: TGTGCCAGCAGTCTAGGACAGGGGAGGAACTATGGCTACACCTTC

cdr3_length: 12
clone_size: -
d_call: -
v_call: TRBV29-1
j_call: TRBJ1-5
cdr3_aa: CSVRGVGQPQHF
cdr3_nt: TGCAGCGTTCGGGGAGTTGGTCAGCCCCAGCATTTT

cdr3_length: 17
clone_size: few
d_call: TRBD2
v_call: TRBV29-1
j_call: TRBJ2-1
cdr3_aa: CSVEIRTSGASYNEQFF
cdr3_nt: TGCAGCGTTGAGATACGGACTAGCGGGGCCTCCTACAATGAGCAGTTCTTC

cdr3_length: 12
clone_size: -
d_call: -
v_call: TRBV12-3/TRBV12-4
j_call: TRBJ2-5
cdr3_aa: CASNQGGETQYF
cdr3_nt: TGTGCCAGCAATCAGGGTGGAGAGACCCAGTACTTC

cdr3_length: 12
clone_size: -
d_call: -
v_call: TRBV6-1
j_call: TRBJ2-7
cdr3_aa: CASRLQGYEQYF
cdr3_nt: TGTGCCAGCAGACTACAGGGTTACGAGCAGTACTTC

cdr3_length: 15
clone_size: -
d_call: TRBD2
v_call: TRBV4-3
j_call: TRBJ2-7
cdr3_aa: CASSQDAGVGDEQYF
cdr3_nt: TGCGCCAGCAGCCAAGATGCGGGAGTGGGAGACGAGCAGTACTTC

cdr3_length: 14
clone_size: -
d_call: -
v_call: TRBV15
j_call: TRBJ2-5
cdr3_aa: CATSRRTELRAQYF
cdr3_nt: TGTGCCACCAGCAGACGGACGGAGCTCAGGGCCCAGTACTTC

cdr3_length: 15
clone_size: -
d_call: -
v_call: TRBV10-3
j_call: TRBJ2-5
cdr3_aa: CAMGNRGGSVETQYF
cdr3_nt: TGTGCCATGGGCAACAGGGGGGGTTCGGTGGAGACCCAGTACTTC

cdr3_length: 16
clone_size: -
d_call: TRBD1
v_call: TRBV24-1
j_call: TRBJ1-2
cdr3_aa: CATSDGSIYGQGDYTF
cdr3_nt: TGTGCCACCAGTGACGGTTCTATTTACGGACAGGGCGACTACACCTTC

cdr3_length: 14
clone_size: -
d_call: TRBD1
v_call: TRBV7-8
j_call: TRBJ2-1
cdr3_aa: CASLDRGSYNEQFF
cdr3_nt: TGTGCCAGTCTCGACAGGGGCTCCTACAATGAGCAGTTCTTC

cdr3_length: 13
clone_size: -
d_call: -
v_call: TRBV10-3
j_call: TRBJ1-4
cdr3_aa: CAISGGPNEKLFF
cdr3_nt: TGTGCCATCAGCGGGGGCCCTAATGAAAAACTGTTTTTT

cdr3_length: 14
clone_size: many
d_call: TRBD1
v_call: TRBV5-1
j_call: TRBJ2-7
cdr3_aa: CASSLGDRGYEQYF
cdr3_nt: TGTGCCAGCAGCTTGGGTGACAGGGGATACGAGCAGTACTTC

cdr3_length: 16
clone_size: -
d_call: TRBD1
v_call: TRBV28
j_call: TRBJ2-1
cdr3_aa: CASSREVGQTNNEQFF
cdr3_nt: TGTGCCAGCAGTCGAGAAGTGGGACAGACGAACAATGAGCAGTTCTTC

cdr3_length: 14
clone_size: -
d_call: TRBD2
v_call: TRBV20-1
j_call: TRBJ2-1
cdr3_aa: CSASAGDLYHEQFF
cdr3_nt: TGCAGTGCTAGTGCGGGGGACCTTTACCATGAGCAGTTCTTC

cdr3_length: 15
clone_size: -
d_call: -
v_call: TRBV3-1
j_call: TRBJ1-2
cdr3_aa: CASIAGTRTLYGYTF
cdr3_nt: TGTGCCAGCATCGCCGGGACTCGCACCCTCTATGGCTACACCTTC

cdr3_length: 14
clone_size: -
d_call: -
v_call: TRBV18
j_call: TRBJ2-5
cdr3_aa: CAGSPPYFQETQYF
cdr3_nt: TGTGCCGGCTCACCACCGTATTTTCAAGAGACCCAGTACTTC

cdr3_length: 15
clone_size: few
d_call: -
v_call: TRBV4-2
j_call: TRBJ1-4
cdr3_aa: CASSQGLGANEKLFF
cdr3_nt: TGTGCCAGCAGCCAGGGGTTGGGGGCTAATGAAAAACTGTTTTTT

cdr3_length: 16
clone_size: -
d_call: TRBD1
v_call: TRBV5-1
j_call: TRBJ2-7
cdr3_aa: CASSLNGQVSTYEQYF
cdr3_nt: TGCGCCAGCAGCTTGAACGGACAGGTGTCGACCTACGAGCAGTACTTC

cdr3_length: 13
clone_size: -
d_call: TRBD1
v_call: TRBV28
j_call: TRBJ2-7
cdr3_aa: CASNSPDRGKQYF
cdr3_nt: TGTGCCAGCAACTCCCCCGACAGGGGAAAGCAGTACTTC

cdr3_length: 15
clone_size: few
d_call: -
v_call: TRBV28
j_call: TRBJ1-1
cdr3_aa: CASSLGAQGGTEAFF
cdr3_nt: TGTGCCAGCAGTTTAGGGGCACAGGGAGGCACTGAAGCTTTCTTT

cdr3_length: 15
clone_size: -
d_call: -
v_call: TRBV4-3
j_call: TRBJ2-7
cdr3_aa: CASSQEAGSVYEQYF
cdr3_nt: TGCGCCAGCAGCCAAGAGGCAGGATCCGTCTACGAGCAGTACTTC